The TCR beta chain described here comes from a study of shared clonotypes between healthy human individuals. Positive CCR7 selection of CD45RO-negative cells yielded the naive CD8 cells, and terminally differentiated effector memory CD45RA+ cells were excluded. Assay: immunoSEQ multiplex PCR; the TCRdb copy retains only in-frame clones and omits some. The profile covers about 870,000 clones, with 90% to 95% appearing a single time and 20% to 30% taken by the ten largest. The sequenced sample consisted of naive CD8+ T cells sorted from blood. This TCR was recovered from a man under 40 in good health.

This CDR3 is CASSLERDSYEQYF. CDR3 DNA sequence: TGTGCCAGCAGCTTGGAGCGGGACTCCTACGAGCAGTACTTC. The genes are TRBV4-2 and TRBJ2-7; TRBD2 agrees at 7 bases. The germline CDR1 and CDR2 sequences are LGHNA and YNFKEQ. The CDR3 is 14 residues long. V was clipped by 5 bases and J by 0 bases; unmatched bases: 4.